This T cell receptor beta chain appears in the sequencing data of a study of blood T cell repertoires in COVID-19. Per the original methods: Cell counts per sample came from amplifying reference gene primers. Method: immunoSEQ multiplex PCR; TCRdb's copy keeps in-frame clones and lacks some. V and J calls and clone size are given by that table; D and trimming were obtained from the DNA. The sample includes approximately 340,000 clones, about 86% of them seen just once. Unmatched junction bases numbered 12, after V lost 3 bases and J lost 9 bases. Germline V gene sequence: CDR1 LGHDT, CDR2 YNNKEL (reference sequence). There are 15 residues in the CDR3.

The rearrangement uses TRBV3-1 (or the pseudogene TRBV3-2) and TRBJ2-7; 9 nucleotides match TRBD1. This receptor was taken from a man between 25 and 39 years old with active or convalescent COVID-19. Sequenced: peripheral blood. The CDR3 DNA sequence: TGTGCCAGCAGCCAGTCAGGCGGACAGGGGCTATGGCAGTACTTC. It yields the protein CASSQSGGQGLWQYF.